This T cell receptor beta chain was recovered during a study of blood T cell repertoires in COVID-19. On the study more broadly: Researchers got acute and convalescent COVID-19 samples from the United States, Italy and Spain.

Sequencing used immunoSEQ multiplex PCR; TCRdb keeps in-frame clones, though not all of them. The sample lists roughly 110,000 clones, over 70% occurring once. The sequencing sample was made of peripheral blood. The clonotype originates from a woman in her 70s with acute or convalescent COVID-19.

CDR3 residues: CAGLGRGSTDTQYF. Written as DNA, the CDR3 is TGTGCAGGGCTCGGGAGGGGGAGCACAGATACGCAGTATTTT. The chain has TRBV12-2 and TRBJ2-3; TRBD2, the table's D call, lacks a check against the DNA. TRBV12-2 is a pseudogene segment. This CDR3 region has 14 residues.